The rows below give T cell receptor beta chains drawn from one sample of a study of Tregs in tolerant kidney transplant recipients. TCRdb's copy holds only in-frame clones and misses some; the assay was immunoSEQ multiplex PCR. The sample holds around 85,000 clones; 91% are singletons and the top ten take 0.34%. The sequencing here drew on Tregs from blood, taken before the transplant. Receptors were obtained from a human donor who received a combined kidney and bone marrow transplant. CDR3s include the opening cysteine and the closing phenylalanine or tryptophan. The order of the fields is V gene, clone size, D gene, J gene, CDR3 protein, CDR3 DNA. The D gene is left open where the match is weak. Clone size is shown for a subset of rows, as once, few, many or a class of expanded clone.

V gene: TRBV5-1
clone size: .
D gene: .
J gene: TRBJ2-3
CDR3 protein: CASSKDRRRDTQYF
CDR3 DNA: TGCGCCAGCAGCAAAGACAGGAGGCGAGATACGCAGTATTTT

V gene: TRBV9
clone size: .
D gene: TRBD2
J gene: TRBJ2-7
CDR3 protein: CASSPREGAESYEQYF
CDR3 DNA: TGTGCCAGCAGCCCCCGGGAGGGAGCGGAGTCGTACGAGCAGTACTTC

V gene: TRBV28
clone size: .
D gene: TRBD1
J gene: TRBJ1-5
CDR3 protein: CASSSLRDRGDQPQHF
CDR3 DNA: TGTGCCAGCAGTTCTCTTCGGGACAGAGGGGATCAGCCCCAGCATTTT

V gene: TRBV9
clone size: .
D gene: .
J gene: TRBJ2-2
CDR3 protein: CASSGGSAGELFF
CDR3 DNA: TGTGCCAGCAGCGGGGGGAGTGCCGGGGAGCTGTTTTTT

V gene: TRBV5-8
clone size: .
D gene: .
J gene: TRBJ1-2
CDR3 protein: CASSLFFGSLGYGYTF
CDR3 DNA: TGTGCCAGCAGCTTGTTCTTTGGCAGCCTGGGCTATGGCTACACCTTC

V gene: TRBV19
clone size: .
D gene: .
J gene: TRBJ2-5
CDR3 protein: CASSIDHRKVTQYF
CDR3 DNA: TGTGCCAGTAGTATAGATCATAGAAAGGTGACCCAGTACTTC

V gene: TRBV18
clone size: .
D gene: .
J gene: TRBJ1-5
CDR3 protein: CASSPGAGSNQPQHF
CDR3 DNA: TGTGCCAGCTCACCAGGCGCGGGGAGCAATCAGCCCCAGCATTTT

V gene: TRBV7-2
clone size: .
D gene: TRBD2
J gene: TRBJ2-7
CDR3 protein: CASSLTSAYEQYF
CDR3 DNA: TGTGCCAGCAGCTTGACTAGCGCCTACGAGCAGTACTTC

V gene: TRBV11-2
clone size: .
D gene: TRBD2
J gene: TRBJ2-5
CDR3 protein: CASSPGTSGVQETQYF
CDR3 DNA: TGTGCCAGCAGCCCGGGGACTAGCGGGGTACAAGAGACCCAGTACTTC

V gene: TRBV6-1
clone size: .
D gene: .
J gene: TRBJ1-3
CDR3 protein: CASSEAGGAGNTIYF
CDR3 DNA: TGTGCCAGCAGTGAAGCAGGAGGGGCTGGAAACACCATATATTTT

V gene: TRBV15
clone size: once
D gene: TRBD1
J gene: TRBJ2-2
CDR3 protein: CATSRAPGQGKSGELFF
CDR3 DNA: TGTGCCACCAGCAGAGCTCCGGGACAGGGGAAGTCCGGGGAGCTGTTTTTT

V gene: TRBV5-6
clone size: .
D gene: .
J gene: TRBJ2-1
CDR3 protein: CASSLSAFSSYNEQFF
CDR3 DNA: TGTGCCAGCAGCTTGTCAGCCTTCAGCTCCTACAATGAGCAGTTCTTC

V gene: TRBV19
clone size: .
D gene: .
J gene: TRBJ2-4
CDR3 protein: CASSIAEKGRDIQYF
CDR3 DNA: TGTGCCAGTAGTATAGCGGAGAAGGGCAGGGACATTCAGTACTTC

V gene: TRBV28
clone size: .
D gene: .
J gene: TRBJ1-2
CDR3 protein: CASSLLRLYGYTF
CDR3 DNA: TGTGCCAGCAGTTTGCTTAGGCTCTATGGCTACACCTTC

V gene: TRBV19
clone size: .
D gene: TRBD1
J gene: TRBJ1-1
CDR3 protein: CASSKDRDTEAFF
CDR3 DNA: TGTGCCAGTAGTAAGGACAGGGACACTGAAGCTTTCTTT

V gene: TRBV9
clone size: .
D gene: TRBD2
J gene: TRBJ2-2
CDR3 protein: CASSAQGLAGGELFF
CDR3 DNA: TGTGCCAGCAGCGCGCAGGGACTAGCGGGCGGGGAGCTGTTTTTT

V gene: TRBV7-2
clone size: .
D gene: .
J gene: TRBJ2-1
CDR3 protein: CASEPPGPSSYNEQFF
CDR3 DNA: TGTGCCAGCGAACCTCCGGGTCCCAGCTCCTACAATGAGCAGTTCTTC

V gene: TRBV6-1
clone size: .
D gene: .
J gene: TRBJ1-2
CDR3 protein: CASRPTGLANYGYTF
CDR3 DNA: TGTGCCAGCAGACCCACAGGTTTGGCTAACTATGGCTACACCTTC

V gene: TRBV5-6
clone size: once
D gene: .
J gene: TRBJ2-2
CDR3 protein: CASSVGLHTGELFF
CDR3 DNA: TGTGCCAGCAGCGTGGGACTCCACACCGGGGAGCTGTTTTTT

V gene: TRBV7-9
clone size: .
D gene: TRBD2
J gene: TRBJ2-7
CDR3 protein: CASSGRAGGSYEQYF
CDR3 DNA: TGTGCCAGCAGCGGTAGGGCGGGGGGCTCCTACGAGCAGTACTTC

V gene: TRBV28
clone size: .
D gene: .
J gene: TRBJ2-7
CDR3 protein: CASSTPKISSYEQYF
CDR3 DNA: TGTGCCAGCAGTACTCCGAAAATCAGCTCCTACGAGCAGTACTTC

V gene: TRBV7-2
clone size: .
D gene: .
J gene: TRBJ2-7
CDR3 protein: CASSLAGWGSDEQYF
CDR3 DNA: TGTGCCAGCAGCTTAGCCGGATGGGGCTCCGACGAGCAGTACTTC

V gene: TRBV18
clone size: once
D gene: .
J gene: TRBJ2-2
CDR3 protein: CASSPLDRTGELFF
CDR3 DNA: TGTGCCAGCTCACCATTGGATCGCACCGGGGAGCTGTTTTTT

V gene: TRBV19
clone size: .
D gene: TRBD1
J gene: TRBJ1-1
CDR3 protein: CASSGQGGTEAFF
CDR3 DNA: TGTGCCAGTAGCGGACAGGGTGGAACTGAAGCTTTCTTT

V gene: TRBV7-9
clone size: .
D gene: TRBD1
J gene: TRBJ2-7
CDR3 protein: CASSSTQGTYEQYF
CDR3 DNA: TGTGCCAGCAGCTCCACACAGGGGACCTACGAGCAGTACTTC

V gene: TRBV6-6
clone size: .
D gene: .
J gene: TRBJ1-6
CDR3 protein: CASSSGNSPLHF
CDR3 DNA: TGTGCCAGCAGTTCAGGGAATTCACCCCTCCACTTT

V gene: TRBV2
clone size: once
D gene: TRBD2
J gene: TRBJ2-1
CDR3 protein: CASSVNSGLTYNEQFF
CDR3 DNA: TGTGCCAGCAGTGTAAATAGCGGGCTAACCTACAATGAGCAGTTCTTC

V gene: TRBV5-1
clone size: .
D gene: TRBD1
J gene: TRBJ2-1
CDR3 protein: CASSLNGQGANNEQFF
CDR3 DNA: TGCGCCAGCAGCTTGAACGGACAGGGGGCGAATAATGAGCAGTTCTTC

V gene: TRBV5-4
clone size: .
D gene: TRBD2
J gene: TRBJ2-1
CDR3 protein: CASSPEPSGDIYNEQFF
CDR3 DNA: TGTGCCAGCAGCCCTGAACCTAGCGGGGATATTTACAATGAGCAGTTCTTC

V gene: TRBV2
clone size: .
D gene: TRBD1
J gene: TRBJ1-2
CDR3 protein: CASIPLWTGAGYTF
CDR3 DNA: TGTGCCAGCATTCCCCTCTGGACAGGGGCGGGCTACACCTTC

V gene: TRBV28
clone size: .
D gene: TRBD2
J gene: TRBJ2-7
CDR3 protein: CASSLIPGGAGEQYF
CDR3 DNA: TGTGCCAGCAGTTTAATACCCGGGGGGGCCGGGGAGCAGTACTTC

V gene: TRBV30
clone size: .
D gene: .
J gene: TRBJ1-1
CDR3 protein: CAWSVSMNTEAFF
CDR3 DNA: TGTGCCTGGAGTGTCAGCATGAACACTGAAGCTTTCTTT

V gene: TRBV9
clone size: .
D gene: .
J gene: TRBJ1-1
CDR3 protein: CATFGYLNTEAFF
CDR3 DNA: TGTGCCACCTTCGGCTACCTGAACACTGAAGCTTTCTTT

V gene: TRBV28
clone size: .
D gene: .
J gene: TRBJ2-1
CDR3 protein: CASSLGLYNEQFF
CDR3 DNA: TGTGCCAGCAGTTTAGGGCTTTACAATGAGCAGTTCTTC

V gene: TRBV19
clone size: once
D gene: TRBD2
J gene: TRBJ2-1
CDR3 protein: CASSLGFAGTSGGLEQFF
CDR3 DNA: TGTGCCAGTAGTTTAGGGTTCGCCGGGACTAGCGGGGGTTTAGAGCAGTTCTTC

V gene: TRBV27
clone size: .
D gene: .
J gene: TRBJ2-7
CDR3 protein: CASSHGFPTDYEQYF
CDR3 DNA: TGTGCCAGCAGTCATGGGTTCCCGACGGACTACGAGCAGTACTTC